This TCR beta chain was found in a study of blood T cell repertoires in COVID-19. As processed by the authors: Reference gene primer amplification gave nucleated cell count estimates. The repertoire was sequenced with immunoSEQ multiplex PCR; TCRdb's copy has only in-frame clones and lacks some. D and trimming come from the DNA, and the V and J calls and clone size come from that table. The repertoire includes about 230,000 clones, nearly 90% of them detected once, and more than 10% sits in the top ten. This CDR3 contains 13 residues. V shed 4 bases, J shed 11 bases, and the junction held 7 bases outside the gene matches. Per the germline V gene, CDR1 is SGDLS and CDR2 is YYNGEE.

Sequenced sample: peripheral blood. This chain connects TRBV9 to TRBJ2-1; 9 nucleotides line up with TRBD2. The source of this sequence is a woman aged 18-30 years who had recovered from COVID-19. The chain's CDR3 is CASSPPGTSQQFF. Written as DNA, the CDR3 is TGTGCCAGCAGCCCCCCCGGGACTAGCCAGCAGTTCTTC.